One T cell receptor beta chain is described in this entry. The sample is drawn from a study of T cells expressing NK-cell markers. For the study at large: Seropositivity for HCMV was found in seven of the eight sequenced donors, with one seronegative.

After re-calling the 5' RACE reads, TCRdb lists one entry per CDR3 protein, DNA absent. This table holds under 500,000 distinct CDR3 sequences. CDR3 length: 16 residues. Germline V gene sequence: CDR1 MNHEY, CDR2 SVGAGI. Material for sequencing was blood T cells: a sorted CD56 or NKG2C T cell subset, CD4+ or CD8+ T cells, or bulk PBMC T cells (not recorded which). This chain connects TRBV6-5 to TRBJ2-2; as DNA is missing, the TRBD1 call by TCRdb cannot be tested. This clonotype was sampled from a woman aged 18 to 75 in good health. The CDR3 sequence: CASSWGAQGYTGELFF.